Below, one T cell receptor (beta chain) is given with its context. What it binds is not known. This specimen belongs to a study of shared clonotypes between healthy human individuals. The germline gives CDR1 MNHEY, CDR2 SMNVEV (reference sequence). Trimming shortened V by 6 bases and J by 0 bases, and 9 bases separated the two germline ends. The CDR3 sequence is 13 residues long. Here immunoSEQ multiplex PCR was the method, and the copy in TCRdb shows in-frame clones only, minus some. The sample lists around 690,000 clones; roughly 91% were seen once. Regarding the study as a whole: Naive subsets typically showed greater estimated richness than memory subsets.

The gene calls are TRBV27 and TRBJ2-7; a weak D match, TRBD1 (5 bases). This receptor was taken from a man aged 18 to 35 in good health. Some clones in this sample may be carry-over from other donors' samples. The material sequenced was memory CD8+ T cells from PBMCs. Specified subset: CD45RO+ cells pooled with CCR7-negative TemRA cells. This chain's CDR3 is CASSHRTSYEQYF. As DNA, the CDR3 is TGTGCCAGCAGCCACAGGACCTCCTACGAGCAGTACTTC.